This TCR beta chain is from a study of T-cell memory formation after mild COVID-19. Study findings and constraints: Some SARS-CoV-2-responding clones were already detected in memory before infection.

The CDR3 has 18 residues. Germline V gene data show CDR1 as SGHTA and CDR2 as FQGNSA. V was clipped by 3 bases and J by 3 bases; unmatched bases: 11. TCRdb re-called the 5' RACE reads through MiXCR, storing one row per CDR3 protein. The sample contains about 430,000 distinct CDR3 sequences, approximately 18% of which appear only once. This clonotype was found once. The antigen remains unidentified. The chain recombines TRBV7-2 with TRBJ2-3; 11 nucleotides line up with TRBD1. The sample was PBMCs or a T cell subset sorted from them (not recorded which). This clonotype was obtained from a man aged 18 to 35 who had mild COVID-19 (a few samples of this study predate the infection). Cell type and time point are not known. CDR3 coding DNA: TGTGCCAGCAGCTTCACCATGACCGGGACAGGGGGGACAGATACGCAGTATTTT. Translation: CASSFTMTGTGGTDTQYF.